This T cell receptor beta chain was sequenced in a study of CD8 T cells in ankylosing spondylitis. This clonotype was detected ten times or more. The antigen remains unidentified. TCRdb processed the 5' RACE reads anew with MiXCR; each CDR3 protein has one entry. The sample lists roughly 700,000 distinct CDR3 sequences; over 15% were seen once. Study-level results: Seemingly distinctive of ankylosing spondylitis blood was a TCR beta motif formed by eight highly homologous variants.

The CDR3 loop spans 14 amino acids. Germline V CDR1 and CDR2: MNHEY, SMNVEV (reference sequence). V shed 6 bases, J shed 5 bases, and the junction held 3 bases outside the gene matches. This sequence was found in a male donor with ankylosing spondylitis. Sequencing input: blood, either unsorted or a sorted T cell fraction (not recorded which). The genes are TRBV27 and TRBJ2-2; 10 bases line up with TRBD1. CDR3 in amino acids: CASRGTGETGELFF. The DNA of the CDR3 is TGTGCCAGCAGGGGGACAGGGGAGACCGGGGAGCTGTTTTTT.